This T cell receptor (beta chain) was identified in a study of T cells in Graves' hyperthyroidism and ophthalmopathy. Exclusion criteria comprised uncontrolled infection, other autoimmune disease, pregnancy or lactation. RNA transcripts were the template for amplifying TCR beta CDR3 regions. The TCR CDR3 was amplified in a first-round RT-PCR using the HTBI primer set. TCRdb passed the multiplex PCR reads through MiXCR, listing each CDR3 protein once. Of almost 600,000 distinct CDR3 sequences listed, 40% to 55% are singletons. In germline, CDR1 is SGHAT, CDR2 FQNNGV. The CDR3 loop spans 14 amino acids. Trimming took 5 bases from V and 1 from J; bases not matched to a gene: 5. This clonotype was counted ten times or more.

The chain links TRBV11-2 to TRBJ2-7; 7 bases agree with TRBD2. The source is a woman aged 18-29 years with Graves' hyperthyroidism. The material sequenced was peripheral blood or thyroid tissue (not recorded which). The CDR3 protein is CASSNTAGSYEQYF. The CDR3 DNA is TGTGCCAGCAGCAATACAGCGGGGTCCTACGAGCAGTACTTC.